This T cell receptor (beta chain) derives from a study of cytomegalovirus exposure and HLA in healthy donors. Study-level background: The study placed about 86% of its 398 genotyped donors in the Caucasian-associated ancestry cluster.

CDR1 is MDHEN and CDR2 is SYDVKM in the germline V gene. The CDR3 has 12 amino acids. The V gene lost 8 bases and the J gene lost 7 bases, with 11 bases spanning the gap. Primers for the PCR totalled 60 Vbeta and 13 Jbeta. The method was immunoSEQ multiplex PCR; TCRdb's version includes in-frame clones alone and lacks a portion of them. The sample yields over 110,000 clones, around 73% seen once. Worth noting for this clone: The target antigen is unknown.

Study-level results: A list of about 160 TCR beta chains associated with cytomegalovirus was given.

This sequence was found in a female donor in good health and CMV-seronegative. Source material: PBMCs. V gene TRBV28 combines with J gene TRBJ2-2; possibly TRBD1 for D (5 bases). CDR3 loop: CASVTEFGELFF. CDR3 bases: TGTGCCAGCGTGACAGAGTTCGGGGAGCTGTTTTTT.